This T cell receptor (beta chain) is drawn from a study of cytomegalovirus exposure and HLA in healthy donors. Study outcomes and limitations: Subsequent analysis revealed that first-cohort TCR clusters tended to co-occur in the approximately 120 validation repertoires.

Separation from the approximately 670-subject first cohort characterized the 120-subject validation cohort, to which the donors belonged. About this clone: The antigen is undetermined.

Germline CDR1 PRHDT, CDR2 FYEKMQ (reference sequence). The CDR3 loop spans 17 amino acids. With 5 bases clipped from V and 6 bases from J, the junction kept 14 bases outside the gene matches. Libraries were prepared by immunoSEQ multiplex PCR; TCRdb keeps only in-frame clonotypes and omits some of them. Among about 340,000 clones, 86% were seen once, and the ten largest hold around 0.84%. Sequenced material: PBMCs. The chain recombines TRBV13 with TRBJ2-2; the match to TRBD2 covers 8 bases. The sequence was obtained from a woman aged 18-29 years in good health and CMV-seronegative. CDR3 protein: CASSPAPGLVYAGELFF. The CDR3 DNA reads as TGTGCCAGCAGCCCAGCACCGGGACTAGTTTACGCCGGGGAGCTGTTTTTT.